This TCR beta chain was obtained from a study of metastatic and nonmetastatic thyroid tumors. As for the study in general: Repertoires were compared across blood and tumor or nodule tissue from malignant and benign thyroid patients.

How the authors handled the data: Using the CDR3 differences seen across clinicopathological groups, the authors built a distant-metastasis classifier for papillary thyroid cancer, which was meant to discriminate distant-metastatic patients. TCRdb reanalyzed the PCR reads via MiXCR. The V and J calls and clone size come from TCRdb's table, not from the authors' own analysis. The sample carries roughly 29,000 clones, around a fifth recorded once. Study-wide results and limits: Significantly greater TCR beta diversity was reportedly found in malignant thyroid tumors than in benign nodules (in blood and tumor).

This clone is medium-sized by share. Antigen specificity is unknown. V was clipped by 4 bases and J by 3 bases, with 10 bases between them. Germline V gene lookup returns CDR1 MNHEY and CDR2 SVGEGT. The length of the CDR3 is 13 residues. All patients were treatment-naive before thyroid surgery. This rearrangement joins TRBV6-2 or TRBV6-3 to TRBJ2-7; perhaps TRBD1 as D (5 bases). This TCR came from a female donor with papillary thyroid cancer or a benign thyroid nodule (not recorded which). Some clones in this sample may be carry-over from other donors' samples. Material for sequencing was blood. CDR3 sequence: CASSFWQGYEQYF. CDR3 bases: TGTGCCAGCAGTTTCTGGCAGGGCTACGAGCAGTACTTC.